Presented here are 10 T cell receptor beta chains from one specimen sequenced in a study of OX40 agonist ivuxolimab in advanced cancers. Measured with immunoSEQ multiplex PCR; TCRdb has only the in-frame clones, and not every one. The table shows about 68,000 clones, with about 85% occurring only once. The sample was CD4+ or CD8+ T cells sorted from blood, taken in a trial of the OX40 agonist ivuxolimab. The receptor set was obtained from an adult with an advanced solid tumor such as melanoma, head and neck, liver or kidney cancer.

This clone was counted once. This sequence joins TRBV18 and TRBJ2-7; weak D call: TRBD1 (5 bases). The CDR3 is 15 residues long. Germline CDR1 is KGHSH and CDR2 is LQKENI. Trimming took 0 bases from V and 5 from J, leaving 14 bases between them. The CDR3 region is CASSPPNRGAHEQYF. In DNA form, the CDR3 reads TGTGCCAGCTCACCACCGAATAGGGGTGCCCACGAGCAGTACTTC.

V usage is TRBV6-5 and J usage is TRBJ1-1; 7 bases agree with TRBD1. Germline V gene lookup returns CDR1 MNHEY and CDR2 SVGAGI. CDR3 length: 13 amino acids. V lost 6 bases to trimming and J lost 5 bases; unmatched junction nucleotides: 6. DNA of the CDR3: TGTGCCAGCAGGTCGACAGGGTCGACTGAAGCTTTCTTT. Translating it yields CASRSTGSTEAFF.

The chain links TRBV2 to TRBJ1-1; D is undetermined. This CDR3 is built from 13 residues. V was cut by 4 bases and J by 0 bases, with 6 bases left in between. Germline CDR1 is SNHLY and CDR2 is FYNNEI. This CDR3 reads CASSGGVNTEAFF. For the CDR3, the DNA is TGTGCCAGCAGTGGCGGGGTGAACACTGAAGCTTTCTTT.

The J gene is TRBJ2-1, the V gene TRBV5-1; 7 bases line up with TRBD1. CDR1 is SGHRS and CDR2 is YFSETQ in the germline V gene. J lost 3 bases, V lost 0 bases, and 0 bases had no gene match. This CDR3 spans 14 amino acids. CDR3 amino acids: CASSLGDSYNEQFF. CDR3 bases: TGCGCCAGCAGCTTGGGGGACAGCTACAATGAGCAGTTCTTC.

This chain uses TRBV7-9 with TRBJ2-3, with D hard to call. This CDR3 comprises 15 residues. The V gene's germline CDR1 is SEHNR and CDR2 FQNEAQ (reference sequence). V shed 5 bases and J shed 0 bases, with 12 bases lying between them. CDR3 residues: CASSPRQLSTDTQYF. CDR3 DNA sequence: TGTGCCAGCAGCCCGCGCCAGCTTAGCACAGATACGCAGTATTTT.

The V gene is TRBV9, the J gene TRBJ1-2; D possibly corresponds to TRBD1 (5 bases). The CDR3 is 15 amino acids. Germline V gene sequence: CDR1 SGDLS, CDR2 YYNGEE. V lost 4 bases and J lost 2, with 15 bases in between. In DNA, the CDR3 is TGTGCCAGCAGCACTCAACCGACAGAAAACTATGGCTACACCTTC. This encodes CASSTQPTENYGYTF.

The genes are TRBV7-6 and TRBJ2-7, with D perhaps being TRBD1 or TRBD2 (5 bases each). The CDR3 is 13 amino acids. The V gene's germline CDR1 is SGHVS and CDR2 FNYEAQ. V lost 5 bases, J lost 3 bases, and 11 bases lay in between. In DNA form, the CDR3 reads TGTGCCAGCAGCCCGGGACCAAACTACGAGCAGTACTTC. It translates to CASSPGPNYEQYF.

The chain joins TRBV6-1 to TRBJ2-7; no clear D. Germline V gives CDR1 MNHNS, CDR2 SASEGT. The CDR3 is made up of 11 amino acids. The germline V and J ends were trimmed by 3 bases and 3 bases, with 3 bases remaining between them. The CDR3 DNA is TGTGCCAGCAGTGATTTCTACGAGCAGTACTTC. This translates into CASSDFYEQYF.

J is TRBJ1-2 and V is TRBV4-3, with D possibly being TRBD1 (6 bases). There are 15 residues in the CDR3. V was shortened by 0 bases and J by 4 bases, with 12 bases between the two germline ends. CDR1 is LGHNA, CDR2 YSLEER, per germline. CDR3 residues: CASSQDYRVGYGYTF. The DNA for the CDR3 is TGCGCCAGCAGCCAAGATTACAGGGTCGGCTATGGCTACACCTTC.

V is TRBV2 and J is TRBJ1-1; the D gene is possibly TRBD1 (5 bases). V gave up 3 bases and J gave up 6 bases, with 11 bases separating them. This CDR3 region has 13 residues. CDR1 is SNHLY and CDR2 is FYNNEI in the germline V gene. The CDR3 sequence is CASSDPGRAEAFF. CDR3 sequence (DNA): TGTGCCAGCAGTGATCCAGGGCGTGCTGAAGCTTTCTTT.